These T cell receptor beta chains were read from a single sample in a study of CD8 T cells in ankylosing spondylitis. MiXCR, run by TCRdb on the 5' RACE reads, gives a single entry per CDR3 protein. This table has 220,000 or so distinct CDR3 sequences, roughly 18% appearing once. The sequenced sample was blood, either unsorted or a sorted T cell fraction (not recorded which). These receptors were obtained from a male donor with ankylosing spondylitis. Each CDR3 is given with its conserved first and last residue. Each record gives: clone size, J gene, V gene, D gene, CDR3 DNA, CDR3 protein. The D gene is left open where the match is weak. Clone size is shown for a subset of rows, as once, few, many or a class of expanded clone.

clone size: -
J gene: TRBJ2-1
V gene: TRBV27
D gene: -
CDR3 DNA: TGTGCTTGCTCAGGGACCTCCTACAATGAGCAGTTCTTC
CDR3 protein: CACSGTSYNEQFF

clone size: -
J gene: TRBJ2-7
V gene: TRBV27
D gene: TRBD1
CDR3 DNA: TGTGCCAGCAGTTTAGGTTCACAGGGGTACGAGCAGTACTTC
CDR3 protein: CASSLGSQGYEQYF

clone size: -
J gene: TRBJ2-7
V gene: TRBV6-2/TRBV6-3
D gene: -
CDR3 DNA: TGTGCCAGCAGTATAGCGGAATCCTCCTACGAGCAGTACTTC
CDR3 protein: CASSIAESSYEQYF

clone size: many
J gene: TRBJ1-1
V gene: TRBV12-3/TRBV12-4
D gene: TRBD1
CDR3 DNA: TGTGCCAGCACCGCTGACAGGGGGGGCACTGAAGCTTTCTTT
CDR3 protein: CASTADRGGTEAFF

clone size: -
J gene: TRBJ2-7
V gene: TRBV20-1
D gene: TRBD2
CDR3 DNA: TGCAGGGACAGGACTAGCGGGACCCCTTTCCTCTACGAGCAGTACTTC
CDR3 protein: CRDRTSGTPFLYEQYF

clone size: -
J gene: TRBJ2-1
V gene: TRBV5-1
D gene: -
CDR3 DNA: TGCGCCAGCAGCTTGTACCAAGAGTCGTACGGTGAGCAGTTCTTC
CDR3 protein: CASSLYQESYGEQFF

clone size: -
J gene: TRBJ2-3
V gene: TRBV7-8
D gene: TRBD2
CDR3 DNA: TGTGCCAGCAGCAAACTAGCGGCGGTCACAGATACGCAGTATTTT
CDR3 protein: CASSKLAAVTDTQYF

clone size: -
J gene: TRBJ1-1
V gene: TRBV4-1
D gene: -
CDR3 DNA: TGCGCCAGCAGCCCGTACTCGGGACACTTGAACACTGAAGCTTTCTTT
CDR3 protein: CASSPYSGHLNTEAFF

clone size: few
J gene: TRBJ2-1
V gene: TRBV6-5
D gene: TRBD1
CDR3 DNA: TGTGCCAGCAGTTACGACAGGGGCTCAGGCTATGAGCAGTTCTTC
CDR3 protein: CASSYDRGSGYEQFF

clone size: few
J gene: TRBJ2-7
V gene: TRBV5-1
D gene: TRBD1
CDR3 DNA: TGCGCCAGCAGACCCGGGACAGGGGACGAGCAGTACTTC
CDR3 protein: CASRPGTGDEQYF

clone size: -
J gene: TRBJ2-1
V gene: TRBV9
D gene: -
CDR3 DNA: TGTGCCAGCAGCGTGGGGCCTAGTCCCGACAATGAGCAGTTCTTC
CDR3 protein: CASSVGPSPDNEQFF

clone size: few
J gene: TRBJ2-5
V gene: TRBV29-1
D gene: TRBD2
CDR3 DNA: TGCAGCGTTGTCGGCGGGAGGACCCCCGGAGAGACCCAGTACTTC
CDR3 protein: CSVVGGRTPGETQYF

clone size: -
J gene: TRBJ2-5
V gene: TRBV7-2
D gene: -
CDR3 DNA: TGTGCCAGCAGCTTAGAGACCCAGTACTTC
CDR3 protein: CASSLETQYF

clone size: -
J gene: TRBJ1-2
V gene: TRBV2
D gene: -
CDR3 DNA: TGTGCCAGCAGTGATCTGGGAAGGAAGCCTCTAGAGGGCTACACCTTC
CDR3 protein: CASSDLGRKPLEGYTF

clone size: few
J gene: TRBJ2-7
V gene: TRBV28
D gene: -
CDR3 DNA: TGTGCCAGCAGTTTCTTGGGGGCCTACGAGCAGTACTTC
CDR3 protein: CASSFLGAYEQYF

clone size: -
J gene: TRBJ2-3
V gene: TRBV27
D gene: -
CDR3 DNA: TGTGCCAGCAGTTTATTTTGGGGATCTGGTACGCAGTATTTT
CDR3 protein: CASSLFWGSGTQYF

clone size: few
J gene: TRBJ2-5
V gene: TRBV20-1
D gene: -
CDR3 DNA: TGCAGTGCTAGGGCCGGGACAACCCAAGAGACCCAGTACTTC
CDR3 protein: CSARAGTTQETQYF